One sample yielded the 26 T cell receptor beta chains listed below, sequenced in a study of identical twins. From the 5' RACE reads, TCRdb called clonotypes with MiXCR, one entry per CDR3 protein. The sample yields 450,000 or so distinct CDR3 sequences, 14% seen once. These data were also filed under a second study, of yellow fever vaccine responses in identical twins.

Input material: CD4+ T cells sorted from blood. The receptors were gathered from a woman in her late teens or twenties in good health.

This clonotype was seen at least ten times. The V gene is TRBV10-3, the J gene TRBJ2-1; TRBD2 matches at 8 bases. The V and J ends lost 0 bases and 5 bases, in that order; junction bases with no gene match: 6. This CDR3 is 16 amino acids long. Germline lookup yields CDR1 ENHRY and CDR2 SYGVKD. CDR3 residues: CAISESGAGDNNEQFF. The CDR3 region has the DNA TGTGCCATCAGTGAGTCGGGAGCGGGGGATAACAATGAGCAGTTCTTC.

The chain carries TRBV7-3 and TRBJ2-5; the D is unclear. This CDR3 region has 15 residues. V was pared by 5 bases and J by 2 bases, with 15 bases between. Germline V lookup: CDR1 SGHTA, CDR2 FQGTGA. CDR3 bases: TGTGCCAGCAGCCGCGGCTATGTTCCACAAGAGACCCAGTACTTC. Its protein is CASSRGYVPQETQYF.

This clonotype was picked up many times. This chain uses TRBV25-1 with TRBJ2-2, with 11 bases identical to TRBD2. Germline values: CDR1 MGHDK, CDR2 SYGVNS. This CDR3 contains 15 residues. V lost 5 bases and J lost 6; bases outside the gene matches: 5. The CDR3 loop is CASSPSGRKSGELFF. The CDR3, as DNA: TGTGCCAGCAGTCCTAGCGGGAGGAAGTCCGGGGAGCTGTTTTTT.

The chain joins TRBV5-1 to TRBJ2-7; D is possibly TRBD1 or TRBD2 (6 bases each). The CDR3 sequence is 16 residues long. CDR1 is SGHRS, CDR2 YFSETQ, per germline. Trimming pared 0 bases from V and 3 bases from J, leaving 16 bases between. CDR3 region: CASSLVPGASRYEQYF. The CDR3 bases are TGCGCCAGCAGCTTGGTACCGGGGGCCTCCCGCTACGAGCAGTACTTC.

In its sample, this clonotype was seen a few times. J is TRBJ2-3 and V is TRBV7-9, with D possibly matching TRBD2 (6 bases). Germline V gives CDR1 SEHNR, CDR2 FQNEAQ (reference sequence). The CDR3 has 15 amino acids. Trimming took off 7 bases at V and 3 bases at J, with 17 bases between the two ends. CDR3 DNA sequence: TGTGCCAGCATATTTCCTGGCGGGGTGACAGATACGCAGTATTTT. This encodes CASIFPGGVTDTQYF. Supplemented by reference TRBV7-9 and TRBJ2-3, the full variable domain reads DTGVSQNPRHKITKRGQNVTFRCDPISEHNRLYWYRQTLGQGPEFLTYFQNEAQLEKSRLLSDRFSAERPKGSFSTLEIQRTEQGDSAMYLCASIFPGGVTDTQYFGPGTRLTVL.

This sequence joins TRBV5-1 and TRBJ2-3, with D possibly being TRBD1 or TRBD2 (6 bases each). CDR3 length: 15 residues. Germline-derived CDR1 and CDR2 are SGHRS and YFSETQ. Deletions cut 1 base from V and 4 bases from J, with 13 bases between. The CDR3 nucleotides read TGCGCCAGCAGCTTGTTGGGGGGCCCCCCAGATACGCAGTATTTT. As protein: CASSLLGGPPDTQYF.

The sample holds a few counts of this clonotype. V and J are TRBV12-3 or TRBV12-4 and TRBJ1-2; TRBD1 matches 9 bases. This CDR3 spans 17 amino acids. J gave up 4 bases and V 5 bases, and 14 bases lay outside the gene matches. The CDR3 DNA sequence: TGTGCCAGCAGTCCTGATGGGGGGACAGGGTCCTTCTATGGCTACACCTTC. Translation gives CASSPDGGTGSFYGYTF.

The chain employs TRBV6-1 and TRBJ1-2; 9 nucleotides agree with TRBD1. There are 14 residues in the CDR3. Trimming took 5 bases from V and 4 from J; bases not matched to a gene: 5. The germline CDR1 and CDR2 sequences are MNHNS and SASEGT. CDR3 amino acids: CASSTGTGSYGYTF. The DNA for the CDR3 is TGTGCCAGCAGTACCGGGACAGGGAGCTATGGCTACACCTTC.

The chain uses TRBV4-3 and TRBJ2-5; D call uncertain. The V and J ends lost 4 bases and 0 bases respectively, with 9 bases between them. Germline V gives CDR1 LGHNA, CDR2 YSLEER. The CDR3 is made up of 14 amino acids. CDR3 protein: CASSPAVYQETQYF. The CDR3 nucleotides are TGCGCCAGCAGCCCGGCGGTGTACCAAGAGACCCAGTACTTC.

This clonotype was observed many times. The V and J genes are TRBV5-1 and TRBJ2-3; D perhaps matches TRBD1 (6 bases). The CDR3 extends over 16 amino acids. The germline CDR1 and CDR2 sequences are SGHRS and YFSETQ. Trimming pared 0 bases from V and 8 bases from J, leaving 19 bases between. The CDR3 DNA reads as TGCGCCAGCAGCTTGGGACAGGTAAATGTCGGTGGTACGCAGTATTTT. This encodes CASSLGQVNVGGTQYF. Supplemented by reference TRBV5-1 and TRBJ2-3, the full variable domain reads KAGVTQTPRYLIKTRGQQVTLSCSPISGHRSVSWYQQTPGQGLQFLFEYFSETQRNKGNFPGRFSGRQFSNSRSEMNVSTLELGDSALYLCASSLGQVNVGGTQYFGPGTRLTVL.

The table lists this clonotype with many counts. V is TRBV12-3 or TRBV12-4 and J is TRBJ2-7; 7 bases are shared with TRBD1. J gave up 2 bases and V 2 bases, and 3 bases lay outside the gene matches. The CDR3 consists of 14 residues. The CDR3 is CASSLRGRPYEQYF. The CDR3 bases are TGTGCCAGCAGTTTAAGGGGGCGTCCCTACGAGCAGTACTTC.

CDR3 bases: TGTGCCTGGAGCGGGGACAGGCGGACCCAGTACTTC. It encodes CAWSGDRRTQYF. The chain uses TRBV30 and TRBJ2-5, with 8 bases lining up with TRBD1. The CDR3 is 12 residues long. The ends lost 3 bases at V and 7 bases at J; junction bases unmatched: 4. Germline V gene sequence: CDR1 GTSNPN, CDR2 SVGIG (reference sequence).

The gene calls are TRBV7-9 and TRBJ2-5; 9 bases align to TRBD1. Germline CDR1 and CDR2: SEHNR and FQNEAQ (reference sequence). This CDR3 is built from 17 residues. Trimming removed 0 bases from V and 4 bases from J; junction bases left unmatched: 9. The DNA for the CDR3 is TGTGCCAGCAGCTTAGCCGGGGACAGGGTTAGAGGAGAGACCCAGTACTTC. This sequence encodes CASSLAGDRVRGETQYF.

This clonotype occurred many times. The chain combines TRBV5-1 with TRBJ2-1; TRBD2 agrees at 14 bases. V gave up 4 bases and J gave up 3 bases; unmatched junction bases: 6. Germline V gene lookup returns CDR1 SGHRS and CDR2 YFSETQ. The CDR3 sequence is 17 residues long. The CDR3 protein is CASSTWTSGGIYNEQFF. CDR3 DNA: TGCGCCAGCAGCACCTGGACTAGCGGGGGGATCTACAATGAGCAGTTCTTC. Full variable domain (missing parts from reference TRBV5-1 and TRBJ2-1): KAGVTQTPRYLIKTRGQQVTLSCSPISGHRSVSWYQQTPGQGLQFLFEYFSETQRNKGNFPGRFSGRQFSNSRSEMNVSTLELGDSALYLCASSTWTSGGIYNEQFFGPGTRLTVL.

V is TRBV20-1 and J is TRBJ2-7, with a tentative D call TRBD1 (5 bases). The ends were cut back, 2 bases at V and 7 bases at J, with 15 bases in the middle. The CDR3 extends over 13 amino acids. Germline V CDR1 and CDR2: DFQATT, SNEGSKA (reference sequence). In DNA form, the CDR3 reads TGCAGTGCTAGACCAGGGTTATTCGGGGAGCAGTACTTC. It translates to CSARPGLFGEQYF.

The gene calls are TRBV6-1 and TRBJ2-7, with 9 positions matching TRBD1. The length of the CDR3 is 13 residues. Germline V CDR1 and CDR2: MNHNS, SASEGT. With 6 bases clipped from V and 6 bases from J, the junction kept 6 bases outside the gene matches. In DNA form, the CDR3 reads TGTGCCAGCAGGGACAGGGGCATAGGCGAGCAGTACTTC. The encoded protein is CASRDRGIGEQYF.

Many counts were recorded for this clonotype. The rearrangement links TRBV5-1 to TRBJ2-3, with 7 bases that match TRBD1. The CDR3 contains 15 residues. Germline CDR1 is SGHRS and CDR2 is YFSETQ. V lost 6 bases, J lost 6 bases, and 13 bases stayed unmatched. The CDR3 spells CASTGNRQGWDTQYF. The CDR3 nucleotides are TGCGCCAGCACGGGGAACCGACAGGGCTGGGATACGCAGTATTTT.

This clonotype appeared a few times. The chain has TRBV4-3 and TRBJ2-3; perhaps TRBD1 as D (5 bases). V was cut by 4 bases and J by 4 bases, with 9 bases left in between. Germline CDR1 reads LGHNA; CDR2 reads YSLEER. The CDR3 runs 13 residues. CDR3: CASSLQVADTQYF. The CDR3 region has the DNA TGCGCCAGCAGCCTACAGGTCGCAGATACGCAGTATTTT.

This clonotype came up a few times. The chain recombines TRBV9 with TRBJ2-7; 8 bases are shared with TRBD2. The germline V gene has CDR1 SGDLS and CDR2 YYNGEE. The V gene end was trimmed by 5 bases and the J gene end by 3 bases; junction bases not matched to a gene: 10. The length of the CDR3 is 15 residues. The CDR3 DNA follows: TGTGCCAGCAGTTCTAGTGCGGGGGGCGGCTACGAGCAGTACTTC. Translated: CASSSSAGGGYEQYF.

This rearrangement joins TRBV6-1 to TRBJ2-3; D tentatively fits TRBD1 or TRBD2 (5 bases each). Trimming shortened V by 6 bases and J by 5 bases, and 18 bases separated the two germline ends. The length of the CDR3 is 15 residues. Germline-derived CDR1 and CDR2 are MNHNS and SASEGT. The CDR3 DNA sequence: TGTGCCAGCAGAGACTACAGGAGCCCGGGAGATACGCAGTATTTT. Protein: CASRDYRSPGDTQYF.

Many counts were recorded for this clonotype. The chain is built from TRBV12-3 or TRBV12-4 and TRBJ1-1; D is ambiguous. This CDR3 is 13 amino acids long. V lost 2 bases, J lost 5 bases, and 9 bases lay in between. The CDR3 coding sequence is TGTGCCAGCAGTTTAAGGGTAGGAACTGAAGCTTTCTTT. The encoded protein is CASSLRVGTEAFF.

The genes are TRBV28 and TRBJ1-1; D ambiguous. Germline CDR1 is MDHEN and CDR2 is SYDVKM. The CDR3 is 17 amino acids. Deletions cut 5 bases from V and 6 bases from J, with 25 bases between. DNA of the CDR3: TGTGCCAGCAGTCTGTGGACCGGGAAAAAGGTGTTCCCTGAAGCTTTCTTT. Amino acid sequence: CASSLWTGKKVFPEAFF.

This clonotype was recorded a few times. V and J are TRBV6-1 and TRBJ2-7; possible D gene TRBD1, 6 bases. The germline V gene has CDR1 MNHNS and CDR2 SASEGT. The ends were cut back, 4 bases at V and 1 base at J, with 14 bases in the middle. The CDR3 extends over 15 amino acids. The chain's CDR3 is CASSVTSRGSYEQYF. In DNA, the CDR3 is TGTGCCAGCAGTGTTACCTCTAGGGGGTCCTACGAGCAGTACTTC.

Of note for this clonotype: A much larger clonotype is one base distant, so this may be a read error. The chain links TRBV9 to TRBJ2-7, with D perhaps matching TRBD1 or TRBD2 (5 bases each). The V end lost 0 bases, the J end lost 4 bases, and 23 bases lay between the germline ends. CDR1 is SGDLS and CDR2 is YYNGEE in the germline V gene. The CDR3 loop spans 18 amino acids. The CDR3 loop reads CASSVDGDPGRSTYEQYF. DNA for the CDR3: TGTGCCAGCAGCGTAGACGGGGACCCTGGCCGGAGTACTTACGAGCAGTACTTC.

The CDR3 nucleotides are TGTGCCAGCAGCCAATCCAGTCAGAAACTGTTTTTT. It encodes CASSQSSQKLFF. The V call is TRBV16, the J call TRBJ1-4; D is uncertain. This CDR3 comprises 12 residues. Germline CDR1 KGHSY, CDR2 FQNENV. Trimming stripped 0 bases from V and 11 bases from J, with 7 bases between.

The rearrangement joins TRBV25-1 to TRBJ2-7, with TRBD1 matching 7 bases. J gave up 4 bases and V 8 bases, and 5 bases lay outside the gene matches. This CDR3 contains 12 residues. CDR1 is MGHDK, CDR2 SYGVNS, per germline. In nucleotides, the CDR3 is TGTGCCAGCGGGACAGCCTTATACGAGCAGTACTTC. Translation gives CASGTALYEQYF.